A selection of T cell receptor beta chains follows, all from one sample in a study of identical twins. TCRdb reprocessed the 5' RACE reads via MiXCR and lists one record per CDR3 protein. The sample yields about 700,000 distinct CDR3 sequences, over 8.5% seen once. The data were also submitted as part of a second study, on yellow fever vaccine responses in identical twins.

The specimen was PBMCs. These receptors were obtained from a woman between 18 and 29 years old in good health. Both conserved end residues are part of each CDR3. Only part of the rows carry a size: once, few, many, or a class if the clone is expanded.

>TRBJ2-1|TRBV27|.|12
CASSHLTGEQFF
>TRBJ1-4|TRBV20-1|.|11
CSARVDEKLFF
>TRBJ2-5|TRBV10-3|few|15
CAISESATDQETQYF
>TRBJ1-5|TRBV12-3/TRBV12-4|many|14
CASSFGNSNQPQHF
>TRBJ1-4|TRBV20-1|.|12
CSASLFNEKLFF
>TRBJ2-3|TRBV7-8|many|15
CASSWSGGALDTQYF
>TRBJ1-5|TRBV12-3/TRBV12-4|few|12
CASSYRGQVQHF
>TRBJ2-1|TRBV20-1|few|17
CSARESLTGRFYNEQFF
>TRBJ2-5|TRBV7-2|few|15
CASSLGRGVPETQYF
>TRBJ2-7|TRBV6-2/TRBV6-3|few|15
CASSLQGLGIYEQYF
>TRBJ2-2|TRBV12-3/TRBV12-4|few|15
CASSLGAKDTGELFF
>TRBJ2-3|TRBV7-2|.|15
CASSRPGQITDTQYF
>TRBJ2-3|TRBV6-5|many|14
CASSLGTSTDTQYF
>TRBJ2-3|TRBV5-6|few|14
CASSLRGFADTQYF
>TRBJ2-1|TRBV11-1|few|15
CATPVGGQGNNEQFF
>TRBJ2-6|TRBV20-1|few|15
CSARQGAAGANVLTF
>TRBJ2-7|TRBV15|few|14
CATSRDRGVDEQYF
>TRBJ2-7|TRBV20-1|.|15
CSARERAGPSYEQYF
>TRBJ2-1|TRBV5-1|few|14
CASSLAGGSDEQFF
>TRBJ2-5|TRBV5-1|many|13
CASSPGGPETQYF
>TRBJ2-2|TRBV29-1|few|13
CSVELGYSGELFF
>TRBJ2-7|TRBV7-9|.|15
CASRSQGTLSYEQYF
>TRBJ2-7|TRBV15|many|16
CATSRTDFGFAFEQYF
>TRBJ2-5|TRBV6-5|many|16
CASSYDRGGVQETQYF
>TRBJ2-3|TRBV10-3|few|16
CAISGGSGVNTDTQYF
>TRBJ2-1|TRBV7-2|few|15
CASSQRSLAYNEQFF
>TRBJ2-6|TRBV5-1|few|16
CASSFKDTSGANVLTF
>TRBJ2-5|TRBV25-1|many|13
CASSWGRGETQYF
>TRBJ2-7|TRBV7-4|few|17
CASRHRGRRMPSYEQYF
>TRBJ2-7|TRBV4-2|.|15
CASSQNWDTYSEQYF
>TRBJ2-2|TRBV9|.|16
CASSEAYGGNTGELFF
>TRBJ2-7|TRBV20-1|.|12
CSASFGEFGQYF
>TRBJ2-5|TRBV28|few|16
CASSLFGTDPQETQYF
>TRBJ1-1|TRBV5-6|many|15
CASSLLGQTNTEAFF
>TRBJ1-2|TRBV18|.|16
CASSPEGLREAYGYTF
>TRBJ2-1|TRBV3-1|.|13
CASSQRAHNEQFF
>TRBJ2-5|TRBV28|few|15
CASSTPIGDIETQYF
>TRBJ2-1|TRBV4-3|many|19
CASSPKPGLAGISYNEQFF
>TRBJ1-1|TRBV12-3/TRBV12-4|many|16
CASSLGQGVFNTEAFF
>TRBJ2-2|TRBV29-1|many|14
CSVGSTMNTGELFF
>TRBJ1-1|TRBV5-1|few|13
CASAGGRGTEAFF
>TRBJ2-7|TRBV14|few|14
CASSLERNSYEQYF
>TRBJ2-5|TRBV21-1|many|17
CASSPTPKGLIQETQYF
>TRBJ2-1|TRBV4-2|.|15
CASSLRLAADSEQFF
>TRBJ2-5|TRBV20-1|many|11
CSAVTLETQYF
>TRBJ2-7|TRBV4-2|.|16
CAMGLGLLSGSHEQYF
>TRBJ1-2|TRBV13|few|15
CASGRLGQGHHGYTF
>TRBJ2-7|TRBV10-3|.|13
CAIRDSSRGEQYF
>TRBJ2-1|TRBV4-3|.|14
CASSQDLGEDEQFF
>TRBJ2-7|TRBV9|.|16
CASSPKSLAGGYEQYF
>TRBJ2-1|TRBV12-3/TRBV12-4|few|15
CASRLLAGGQNEQFF
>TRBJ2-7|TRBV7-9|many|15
CASSLGRDSHYEQYF
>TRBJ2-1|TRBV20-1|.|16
CSARDGGLTHYNEQFF
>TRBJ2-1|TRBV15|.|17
CATSGGDLAGVYNEQFF
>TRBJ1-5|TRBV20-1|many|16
CSARERGTGGYQPQHF
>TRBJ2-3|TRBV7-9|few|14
CASRERGSTDTQYF
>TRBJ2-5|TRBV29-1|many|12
CSVVQGGETQYF
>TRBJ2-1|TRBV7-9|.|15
CASSFWSSGAREQFF
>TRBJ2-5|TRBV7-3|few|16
CASSLSDRVTQETQYF